The 22 T cell receptor beta chains in this list originate from one sample, sequenced in a study of blood T cell repertoires in COVID-19. The method was immunoSEQ multiplex PCR; TCRdb's version includes in-frame clones alone and lacks a portion of them. The data hold approximately 350,000 clones, with 85% to 90% observed a single time. Specimen: peripheral blood. These receptors were collected from a woman between 50 and 59 years old with COVID-19, enrolled during active disease.

The chain combines TRBV6-5 with TRBJ1-2, with 7 bases aligning to TRBD1. Germline V gene data show CDR1 as MNHEY and CDR2 as SVGAGI. V was pared by 6 bases and J by 3 bases, with 4 bases of the junction left unmatched. The CDR3 runs to 13 residues. The CDR3 spells CASRMTGYYGYTF. CDR3 nucleotide sequence: TGTGCCAGCAGAATGACAGGGTACTATGGCTACACCTTC.

V gene TRBV30 combines with J gene TRBJ2-3, with TRBD2 matching over 8 bases. CDR1 GTSNPN and CDR2 SVGIG come from the germline V gene (reference sequence). The CDR3 contains 14 residues. The V segment lost 3 bases and the J segment 4 bases; nucleotides outside the gene matches: 6. CDR3 protein: CAWSKAGVPDTQYF. The CDR3 region has the DNA TGTGCCTGGAGCAAAGCGGGAGTCCCAGATACGCAGTATTTT.

The chain recombines TRBV27 with TRBJ1-1; 9 bases are shared with TRBD1. Germline V gives CDR1 MNHEY, CDR2 SMNVEV (reference sequence). This CDR3 contains 14 residues. V lost 4 bases to trimming and J lost 6 bases; unmatched junction nucleotides: 6. CDR3 in DNA: TGTGCCAGCAGTTCGGGGACAGGGAATTCTGAAGCTTTCTTT. Translation: CASSSGTGNSEAFF.

The chain couples TRBV10-1 to TRBJ2-1; D unclear. V shed 0 bases and J shed 11 bases, with 5 bases lying between them. This CDR3 has 11 amino acids. The V gene's germline CDR1 is WNHNN and CDR2 SYGVQD (reference sequence). CDR3 nucleotide sequence: TGCGCCAGCAGTGAGTCAGAGAAGCAGTTCTTC. Translated, it gives CASSESEKQFF.

V gene TRBV11-3 combines with J gene TRBJ2-1, with 8 bases that match TRBD2. Germline CDR1 is SGHNT and CDR2 is YENEEA. The V and J ends lost 5 bases and 5 bases, in that order; junction bases with no gene match: 11. The CDR3 has 16 residues. CDR3 sequence (DNA): TGTGCCAGCAGCGCGGGGGCTAGACTAGCGCACAATGAGCAGTTCTTC. Translated, it gives CASSAGARLAHNEQFF. Filled out from reference TRBV11-3 and TRBJ2-1, the complete variable domain reads EAGVVQSPRYKIIEKKQPVAFWCNPISGHNTLYWYLQNLGQGPELLIRYENEEAVDDSQLPKDRFSAERLKGVDSTLKIQPAELGDSAVYLCASSAGARLAHNEQFFGPGTRLTVL.

The sample holds a few counts of this clone. The CDR3 DNA sequence: TGTGCCAGTAGTATAGAGGTTGGGGGGGTCTATGAGCAGTTCTTC. This gives the protein CASSIEVGGVYEQFF. The J gene is TRBJ2-1, the V gene TRBV19; 7 bases fit TRBD2. The germline CDR1 and CDR2 sequences are LNHDA and SQIVND (reference sequence). Germline trimming cut 0 bases from V and 8 bases from J; bases unmatched to any gene: 7. The CDR3 sequence is 15 residues long.

This chain joins TRBV7-9 and TRBJ1-4, with 7 nucleotides matching TRBD1. V lost 3 bases, J lost 7 bases, and 5 bases stayed unmatched. The V gene's germline CDR1 is SEHNR and CDR2 FQNEAQ (reference sequence). The CDR3 consists of 14 residues. DNA for the CDR3: TGTGCCAGCAGCTTGACAGGGAAAGGTGAAAAACTGTTTTTT. It encodes CASSLTGKGEKLFF. The full variable domain, rest sourced from reference TRBV7-9 and TRBJ1-4, is DTGVSQNPRHKITKRGQNVTFRCDPISEHNRLYWYRQTLGQGPEFLTYFQNEAQLEKSRLLSDRFSAERPKGSFSTLEIQRTEQGDSAMYLCASSLTGKGEKLFFGSGTQLSVL.

J is TRBJ1-2 and V is TRBV3-1 (or the pseudogene TRBV3-2); D is perhaps TRBD1 (5 bases). The CDR3 totals 18 residues. V shed 0 bases and J shed 5 bases, with 22 bases lying between them. Germline assignment: CDR1 LGHDT and CDR2 YNNKEL (reference sequence). CDR3 amino acids: CASSQDPGEGALWYGYTF. Written as DNA, the CDR3 is TGTGCCAGCAGCCAAGATCCCGGAGAAGGGGCATTGTGGTATGGCTACACCTTC.

V usage is TRBV11-3 and J usage is TRBJ1-2; D is possibly TRBD1 (5 bases). Germline V lookup: CDR1 SGHNT, CDR2 YENEEA. The V end lost 5 bases, the J end lost 7 bases, and 14 bases lay between the germline ends. The CDR3 is made up of 13 amino acids. The CDR3 nucleotides read TGTGCCAGCAGCCGTAGGGGATCCGGTGGCTACACCTTC. As protein: CASSRRGSGGYTF.

The rearrangement uses TRBV11-1 and TRBJ2-3; D is perhaps TRBD1 (6 bases). CDR3 length equals 16 residues. The V end was cut by 1 base, the J end by 1 base, with 12 bases between. Germline assignment: CDR1 SGHAT and CDR2 FQDESV (reference sequence). CDR3 sequence (DNA): TGTGCCAGCAGCTTAGATAGGGGGTCCCGCACAGATACGCAGTATTTT. Its translation: CASSLDRGSRTDTQYF.

The chain couples TRBV6-5 to TRBJ1-1; D is unresolved. The CDR3 has 15 residues. The germline CDR1 and CDR2 sequences are MNHEY and SVGAGI. V lost 6 bases and J 0 bases, leaving 14 bases between the germline ends. In nucleotides, the CDR3 is TGTGCCAGCAGATTAGTGGACTCATTGAACACTGAAGCTTTCTTT. This translates into CASRLVDSLNTEAFF.

This sequence joins TRBV7-9 and TRBJ1-3; possible D gene TRBD1, 6 bases. V was trimmed by 3 bases and J by 2 bases, leaving 20 bases between them. The CDR3 covers 18 residues. CDR1 is SEHNR, CDR2 FQNEAQ, per germline (reference sequence). The CDR3 sequence: CASSFGSGSTGTGNTIYF. The CDR3 DNA reads TGTGCCAGCAGCTTTGGTTCGGGCTCCACAGGGACTGGAAACACCATATATTTT. Full variable domain (rest looked up from reference TRBV7-9 and TRBJ1-3): DTGVSQNPRHKITKRGQNVTFRCDPISEHNRLYWYRQTLGQGPEFLTYFQNEAQLEKSRLLSDRFSAERPKGSFSTLEIQRTEQGDSAMYLCASSFGSGSTGTGNTIYFGEGSWLTVV.

This clone was observed a handful of times. V gene TRBV19 combines with J gene TRBJ1-2; no clear D gene. This CDR3 region has 11 residues. V was cut by 5 bases and J by 8 bases, with 9 bases left in between. Germline assignment: CDR1 LNHDA and CDR2 SQIVND (reference sequence). The CDR3 reads CASSGLGGYTF. The DNA for the CDR3 is TGTGCCAGTAGTGGGCTTGGAGGCTACACCTTC.

The chain carries TRBV25-1 and TRBJ2-3; D call uncertain. CDR1 and CDR2 (germline): MGHDK, SYGVNS. This CDR3 region has 16 residues. V dropped 3 bases and J dropped 7 bases, with 20 bases sitting between them. CDR3 loop: CASSDSVSPIMHTQYF. CDR3 nucleotides: TGTGCCAGCAGTGATTCCGTGAGCCCAATAATGCATACGCAGTATTTT.

The V call is TRBV3-1 (or the pseudogene TRBV3-2), the J call TRBJ1-2; the D is unclear. The CDR3 runs 15 residues. From germline, CDR1 is LGHDT and CDR2 YNNKEL (reference sequence). Trimming took 4 bases from V and 2 from J, leaving 14 bases between them. This CDR3 is CASSPFLRGNYGYTF. For the CDR3, the DNA is TGTGCCAGCAGCCCTTTCCTGCGGGGAAACTATGGCTACACCTTC.

J is TRBJ2-1 and V is TRBV20-1; D may be TRBD2 (5 bases). Deletions cut 3 bases from V and 10 bases from J, with 10 bases between. CDR3 length: 11 amino acids. Germline V lookup: CDR1 DFQATT, CDR2 SNEGSKA (reference sequence). CDR3 region: CSASGKREQFF. The CDR3 DNA reads as TGCAGTGCTAGCGGGAAGCGGGAGCAGTTCTTC.

The V gene is TRBV11-3, the J gene TRBJ2-3; maybe TRBD2 (5 bases). Germline-derived CDR1 and CDR2 are SGHNT and YENEEA. The V gene lost 5 bases and the J gene lost 0 bases, with 12 bases spanning the gap. The CDR3 contains 15 residues. The CDR3 DNA reads TGTGCCAGCAGCCCGGGAAGCTCGAGCACAGATACGCAGTATTTT. As protein: CASSPGSSSTDTQYF.

This chain joins TRBV9 and TRBJ2-2; 8 nucleotides line up with TRBD2. V lost 2 bases, J lost 7 bases, and 13 bases stayed unmatched. The CDR3 has 17 amino acids. Germline values: CDR1 SGDLS, CDR2 YYNGEE. In DNA, the CDR3 is TGTGCCAGCAGCGTCCTGAGGGCCGGGACTAGGGGCGGGGAGCTGTTTTTT. Its protein is CASSVLRAGTRGGELFF.

The chain links TRBV11-2 to TRBJ2-7, with 8 bases aligning to TRBD1. Germline CDR1 and CDR2: SGHAT and FQNNGV. J was trimmed by 3 bases and V by 5 bases; bases with no gene match: 12. The CDR3 is made up of 16 amino acids. CDR3 sequence reads: CASSTQGAKRLYEQYF. The CDR3, as DNA: TGTGCCAGCAGCACCCAGGGGGCGAAAAGGCTCTACGAGCAGTACTTC.

The V gene is TRBV19, the J gene TRBJ1-2; 7 nucleotides line up with TRBD1. CDR3 size: 17 residues. CDR1 and CDR2 from the germline V gene are LNHDA and SQIVND (reference sequence). After removal of 0 bases from V and 0 bases from J, the junction contained 7 bases not matched to a gene. In DNA, the CDR3 is TGTGCCAGTAGTATAGAGGGGACAGAAACCTCTAACTATGGCTACACCTTC. This gives the protein CASSIEGTETSNYGYTF.

This clone was recorded once. V usage is TRBV3-1 (or the pseudogene TRBV3-2) and J usage is TRBJ2-1, with TRBD2 as a possible D gene (5 bases). V was shortened by 1 base and J by 9 bases, with 10 bases between the two germline ends. This CDR3 has 13 residues. Germline CDR1 is LGHDT and CDR2 is YNNKEL (reference sequence). CDR3 bases: TGTGCCAGCAGCCAAGGACGCGGGTTTGAGCAGTTCTTC. Translating it yields CASSQGRGFEQFF.

The chain employs TRBV29-1 and TRBJ2-7; tentative D call: TRBD2 (5 bases). Germline-derived CDR1 and CDR2 are SQVTM and ANQGSEA. Trimming cost V 0 bases and J 3 bases, with 15 bases left between them. CDR3 size: 15 residues. CDR3 nucleotide sequence: TGCAGCGTTGAAGAGGGAAGCGGCCAAGGCTACGAGCAGTACTTC. Translating it yields CSVEEGSGQGYEQYF.